This T cell receptor (beta chain) derives from a study of blood T cell repertoires in COVID-19. This clone showed up just a few times. The assay was immunoSEQ multiplex PCR, and TCRdb's table has in-frame clones only and misses some. The table lists roughly 200,000 clones, roughly 77% of them singletons, with about 6.5% in the top ten. Sequenced sample: peripheral blood. This TCR was sampled from a man in his 70s with active or convalescent COVID-19.

CDR3 nucleotides: TGCGCCAGCAGTGCGCGGGGAGGTCTTACGAACACCGGGGAGCTGTTTTTT. Translated, it gives CASSARGGLTNTGELFF. The genes are TRBV10-2 and TRBJ2-2; possible D gene TRBD2, 6 bases. Germline V gene data show CDR1 as WSHSY and CDR2 as SAAADI. The V and J ends lost 4 bases and 0 bases respectively, with 15 bases between them. The CDR3 spans 17 residues.